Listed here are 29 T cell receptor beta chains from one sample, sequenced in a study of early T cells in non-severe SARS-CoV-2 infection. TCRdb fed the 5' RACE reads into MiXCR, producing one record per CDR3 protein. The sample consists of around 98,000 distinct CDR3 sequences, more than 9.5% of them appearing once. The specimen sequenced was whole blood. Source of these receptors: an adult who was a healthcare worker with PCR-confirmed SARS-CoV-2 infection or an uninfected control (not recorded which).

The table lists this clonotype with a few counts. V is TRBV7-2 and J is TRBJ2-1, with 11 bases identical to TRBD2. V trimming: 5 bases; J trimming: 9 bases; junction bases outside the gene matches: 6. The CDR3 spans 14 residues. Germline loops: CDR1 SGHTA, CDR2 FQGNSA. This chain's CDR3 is CASSVSGGVGEQFF. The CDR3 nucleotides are TGTGCCAGCAGCGTTAGCGGGGGGGTCGGTGAGCAGTTCTTC.

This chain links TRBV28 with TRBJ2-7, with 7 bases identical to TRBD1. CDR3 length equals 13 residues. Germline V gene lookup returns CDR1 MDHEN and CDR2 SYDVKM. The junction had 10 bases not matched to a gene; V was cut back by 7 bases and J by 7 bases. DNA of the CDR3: TGTGCCAGCACCATAACAGGGGTGGGGGAGCAGTACTTC. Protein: CASTITGVGEQYF.

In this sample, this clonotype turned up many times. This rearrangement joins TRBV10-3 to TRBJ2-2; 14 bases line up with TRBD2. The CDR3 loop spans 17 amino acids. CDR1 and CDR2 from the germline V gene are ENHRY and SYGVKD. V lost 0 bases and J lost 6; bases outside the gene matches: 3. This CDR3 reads CAISESPGLAGAGELFF. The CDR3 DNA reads TGTGCCATCAGTGAGTCTCCGGGACTAGCGGGAGCCGGGGAGCTGTTTTTT.

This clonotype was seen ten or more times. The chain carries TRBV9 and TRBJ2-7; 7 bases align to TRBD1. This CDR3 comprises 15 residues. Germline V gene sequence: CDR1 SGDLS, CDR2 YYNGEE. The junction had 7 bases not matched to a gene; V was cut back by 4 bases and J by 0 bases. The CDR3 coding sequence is TGTGCCAGCAGCACCGGGACAGCTTTCTCCTACGAGCAGTACTTC. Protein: CASSTGTAFSYEQYF.

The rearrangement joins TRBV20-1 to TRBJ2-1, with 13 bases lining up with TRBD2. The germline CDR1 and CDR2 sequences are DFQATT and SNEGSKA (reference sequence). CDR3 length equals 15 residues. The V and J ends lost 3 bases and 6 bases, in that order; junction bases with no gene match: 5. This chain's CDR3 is CSASTSGRAPNEQFF. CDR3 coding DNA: TGCAGTGCTAGTACTAGCGGGAGGGCCCCCAATGAGCAGTTCTTC.

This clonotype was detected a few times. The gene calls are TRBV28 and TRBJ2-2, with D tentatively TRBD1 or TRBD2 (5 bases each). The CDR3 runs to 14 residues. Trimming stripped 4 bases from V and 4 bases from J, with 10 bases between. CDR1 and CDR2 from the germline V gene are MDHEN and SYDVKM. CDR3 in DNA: TGTGCCAGCAGTTCGCCGGGGCTCACCGGGGAGCTGTTTTTT. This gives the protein CASSSPGLTGELFF.

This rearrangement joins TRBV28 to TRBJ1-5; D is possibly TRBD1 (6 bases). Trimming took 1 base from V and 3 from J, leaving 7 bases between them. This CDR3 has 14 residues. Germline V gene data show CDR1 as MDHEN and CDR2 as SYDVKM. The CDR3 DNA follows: TGTGCCAGCAGTTTATACAGGGTCAATCAGCCCCAGCATTTT. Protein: CASSLYRVNQPQHF.

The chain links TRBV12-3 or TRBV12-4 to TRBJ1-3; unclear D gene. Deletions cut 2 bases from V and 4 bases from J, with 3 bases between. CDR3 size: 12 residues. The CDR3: CASSLIGNTIYF. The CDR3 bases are TGTGCCAGCAGTTTAATCGGAAACACCATATATTTT.

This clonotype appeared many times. The CDR3 region is CAVQREAANVLTF. The CDR3 nucleotides are TGTGCCGTACAGCGAGAGGCGGCCAACGTCCTGACTTTC. The J gene is TRBJ2-6, the V gene TRBV6-1; D not resolved. V was cut by 11 bases and J by 6 bases, with 14 bases left in between. The V gene's germline CDR1 is MNHNS and CDR2 SASEGT. The CDR3 runs 13 residues.

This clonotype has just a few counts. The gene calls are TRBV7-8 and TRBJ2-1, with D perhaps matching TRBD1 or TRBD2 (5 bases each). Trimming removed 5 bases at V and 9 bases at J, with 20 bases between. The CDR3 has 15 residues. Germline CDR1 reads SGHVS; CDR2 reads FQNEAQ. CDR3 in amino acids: CASSINNIPGGEQFF. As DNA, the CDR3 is TGTGCCAGCAGCATCAACAACATTCCTGGGGGTGAGCAGTTCTTC.

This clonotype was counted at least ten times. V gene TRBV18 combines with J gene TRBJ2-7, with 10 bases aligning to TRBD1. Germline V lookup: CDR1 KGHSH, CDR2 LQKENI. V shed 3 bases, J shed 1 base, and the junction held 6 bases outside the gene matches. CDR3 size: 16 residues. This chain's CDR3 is CASSPETGGASYEQYF. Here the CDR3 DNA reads TGTGCCAGCTCACCGGAGACAGGGGGCGCGTCCTACGAGCAGTACTTC.

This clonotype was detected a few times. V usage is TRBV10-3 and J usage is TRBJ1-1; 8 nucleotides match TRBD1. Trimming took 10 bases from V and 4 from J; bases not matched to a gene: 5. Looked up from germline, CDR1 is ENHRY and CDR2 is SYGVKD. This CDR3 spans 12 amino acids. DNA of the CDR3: TGTGCCACTCAGGGGGCGACCACTGAAGCTTTCTTT. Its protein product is CATQGATTEAFF.

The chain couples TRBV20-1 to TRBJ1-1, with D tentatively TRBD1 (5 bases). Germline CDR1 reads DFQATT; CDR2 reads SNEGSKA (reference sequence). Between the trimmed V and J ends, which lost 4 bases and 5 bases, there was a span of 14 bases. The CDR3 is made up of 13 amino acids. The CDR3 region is CSANRGRGTEAFF. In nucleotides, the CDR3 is TGCAGTGCTAACCGGGGCCGAGGGACTGAAGCTTTCTTT.

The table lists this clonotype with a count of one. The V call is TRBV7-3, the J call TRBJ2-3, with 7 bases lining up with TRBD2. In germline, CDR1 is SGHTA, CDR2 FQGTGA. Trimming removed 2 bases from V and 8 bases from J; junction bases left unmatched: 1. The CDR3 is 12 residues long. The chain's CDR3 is CASSLGGGTQYF. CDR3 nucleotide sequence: TGTGCCAGCAGCTTAGGCGGGGGTACGCAGTATTTT. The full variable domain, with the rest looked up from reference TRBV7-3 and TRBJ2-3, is GAGVSQTPSNKVTEKGKYVELRCDPISGHTALYWYRQSLGQGPEFLIYFQGTGAADDSGLPNDRFFAVRPEGSVSTLKIQRTERGDSAVYLCASSLGGGTQYFGPGTRLTVL.

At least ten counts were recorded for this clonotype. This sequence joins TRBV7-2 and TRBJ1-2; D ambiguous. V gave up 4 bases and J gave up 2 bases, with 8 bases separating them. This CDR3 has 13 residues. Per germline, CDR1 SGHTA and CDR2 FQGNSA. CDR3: CASSSGRNYGYTF. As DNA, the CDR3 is TGTGCCAGCAGCTCCGGGCGGAACTATGGCTACACCTTC.

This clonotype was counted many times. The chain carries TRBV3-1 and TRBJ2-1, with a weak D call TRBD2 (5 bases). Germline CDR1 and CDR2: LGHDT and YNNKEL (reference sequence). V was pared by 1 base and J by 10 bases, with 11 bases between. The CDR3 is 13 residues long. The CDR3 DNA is TGTGCCAGCAGCCAAGGATTTCGAGGGGAGCAGTTCTTC. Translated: CASSQGFRGEQFF.

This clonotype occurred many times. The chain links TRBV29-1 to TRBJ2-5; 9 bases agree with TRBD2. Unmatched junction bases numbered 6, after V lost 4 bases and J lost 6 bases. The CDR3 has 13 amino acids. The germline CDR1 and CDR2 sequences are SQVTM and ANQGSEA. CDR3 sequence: CSVGTSDMQTQYF. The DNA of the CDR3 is TGCAGCGTTGGGACTAGCGACATGCAGACCCAGTACTTC.

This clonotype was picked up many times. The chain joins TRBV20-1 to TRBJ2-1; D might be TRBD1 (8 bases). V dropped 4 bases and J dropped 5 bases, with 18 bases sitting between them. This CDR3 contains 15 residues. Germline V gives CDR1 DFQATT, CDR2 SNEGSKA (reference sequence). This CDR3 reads CSATARTGTNNEQFF. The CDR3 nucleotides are TGCAGTGCTACCGCCCGGACAGGGACTAACAATGAGCAGTTCTTC.

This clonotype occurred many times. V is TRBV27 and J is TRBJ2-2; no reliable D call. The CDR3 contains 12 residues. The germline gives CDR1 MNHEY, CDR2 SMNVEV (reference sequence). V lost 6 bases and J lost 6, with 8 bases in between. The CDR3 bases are TGTGCCAGCAGACTAACATCCGGGGAGCTGTTTTTT. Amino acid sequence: CASRLTSGELFF.

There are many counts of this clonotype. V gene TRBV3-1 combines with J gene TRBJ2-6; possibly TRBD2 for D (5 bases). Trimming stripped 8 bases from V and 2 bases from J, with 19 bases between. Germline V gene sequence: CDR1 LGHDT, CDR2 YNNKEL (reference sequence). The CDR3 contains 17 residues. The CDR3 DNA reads TGTGCCAGCGGGATGGCAGGCCGAGGGACTGGGGCCAACGTCCTGACTTTC. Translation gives CASGMAGRGTGANVLTF.

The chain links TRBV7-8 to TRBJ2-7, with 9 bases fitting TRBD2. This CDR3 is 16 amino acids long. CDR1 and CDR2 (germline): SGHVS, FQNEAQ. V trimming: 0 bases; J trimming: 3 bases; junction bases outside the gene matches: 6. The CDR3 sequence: CASSLAVAGALYEQYF. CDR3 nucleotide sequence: TGTGCCAGCAGCTTAGCGGTAGCGGGAGCCCTCTACGAGCAGTACTTC.

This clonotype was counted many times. The CDR3 DNA reads as TGTGCCAGCAGCCCAAACCCCCCTAACTATGGCTACACCTTC. Translating gives CASSPNPPNYGYTF. The chain links TRBV7-9 to TRBJ1-2; D is uncertain. Germline assignment: CDR1 SEHNR and CDR2 FQNEAQ (reference sequence). This CDR3 has 14 residues. V was cut by 5 bases and J by 0 bases, with 10 bases left in between. Combining the CDR3 with reference TRBV7-9 and TRBJ1-2 gives the whole variable domain DTGVSQNPRHKITKRGQNVTFRCDPISEHNRLYWYRQTLGQGPEFLTYFQNEAQLEKSRLLSDRFSAERPKGSFSTLEIQRTEQGDSAMYLCASSPNPPNYGYTFGSGTRLTVV.

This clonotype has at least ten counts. The CDR3 sequence: CASSWGGRPRGYGYTF. CDR3 DNA: TGTGCCAGCAGTTGGGGGGGACGCCCGAGGGGTTATGGCTACACCTTC. The chain employs TRBV27 and TRBJ1-2; perhaps TRBD1 as D (5 bases). Germline lookup yields CDR1 MNHEY and CDR2 SMNVEV (reference sequence). The length of the CDR3 is 16 residues. Trimming left V 4 bases short and J 5 bases short, with 20 bases between.

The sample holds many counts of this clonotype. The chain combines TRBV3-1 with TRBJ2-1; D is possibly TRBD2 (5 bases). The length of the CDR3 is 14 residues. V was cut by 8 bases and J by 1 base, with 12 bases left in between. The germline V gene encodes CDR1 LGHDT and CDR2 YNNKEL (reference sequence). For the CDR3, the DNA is TGTGCCAGCGCGGACTCGCCTTCCTACAATGAGCAGTTCTTC. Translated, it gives CASADSPSYNEQFF.

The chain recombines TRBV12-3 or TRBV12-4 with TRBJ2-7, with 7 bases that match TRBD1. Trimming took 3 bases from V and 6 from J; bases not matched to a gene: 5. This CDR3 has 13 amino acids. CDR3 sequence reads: CASSLTGFLEQYF. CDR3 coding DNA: TGTGCCAGCAGTTTGACAGGGTTTCTCGAGCAGTACTTC.

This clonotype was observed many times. The CDR3 DNA is TGCGCCAGCAGGTTGATCGGGACAGTAGCTAGCACAGATACGCAGTATTTT. Protein: CASRLIGTVASTDTQYF. The chain links TRBV5-1 to TRBJ2-3, with 7 positions matching TRBD1. Losses at the gene ends were 5 bases for V and 0 bases for J; bases not matched to a gene: 12. The CDR3 is 17 residues long. Germline V gene sequence: CDR1 SGHRS, CDR2 YFSETQ. The variable domain in full, completed from reference TRBV5-1 and TRBJ2-3, reads KAGVTQTPRYLIKTRGQQVTLSCSPISGHRSVSWYQQTPGQGLQFLFEYFSETQRNKGNFPGRFSGRQFSNSRSEMNVSTLELGDSALYLCASRLIGTVASTDTQYFGPGTRLTVL.

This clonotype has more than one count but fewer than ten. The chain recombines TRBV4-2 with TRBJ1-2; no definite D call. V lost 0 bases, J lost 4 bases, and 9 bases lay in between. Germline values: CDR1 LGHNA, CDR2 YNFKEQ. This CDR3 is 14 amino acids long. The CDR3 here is CASSQDREGYGYTF. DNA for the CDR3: TGTGCCAGCAGCCAAGATCGGGAGGGCTATGGCTACACCTTC.

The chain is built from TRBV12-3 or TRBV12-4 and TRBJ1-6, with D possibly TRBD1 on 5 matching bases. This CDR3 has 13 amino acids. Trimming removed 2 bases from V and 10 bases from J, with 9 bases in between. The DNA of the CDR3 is TGTGCCAGCAGTTTATTAGAGGGGTCACCCCTCCACTTT. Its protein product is CASSLLEGSPLHF.

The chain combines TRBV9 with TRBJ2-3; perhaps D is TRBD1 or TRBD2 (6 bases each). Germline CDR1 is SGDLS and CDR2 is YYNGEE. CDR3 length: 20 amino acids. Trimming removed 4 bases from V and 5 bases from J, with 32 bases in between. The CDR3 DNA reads TGTGCCAGCAGCACTTCATCCTTAGGGGGGCCCACCTTCGTGAAAGATACGCAGTATTTT. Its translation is CASSTSSLGGPTFVKDTQYF.